These T cell receptor beta chains were read from a single sample in a study of immune evolution from preneoplasia to lung adenocarcinoma. Some clones are missing from TCRdb's copy, which holds only in-frame ones; the method was immunoSEQ multiplex PCR. The data show 10,000 or so clones, 80% to 90% seen once. Material: FFPE minimally invasive lung adenocarcinoma tissue. The receptor set was obtained from a person aged 65 to 85 with lung adenocarcinoma. Both conserved end residues are part of each CDR3. D genes are given only for firm matches. Part of the rows lack a size; the others show once, few, many or a class for expanded clones.

d_gene	v_gene	j_gene	abundance	CDR3aa	CDR3nt
NA	TRBV18	TRBJ1-1	NA	CASSEGGHQGPEAFF	TGTGCCAGCTCAGAGGGCGGACATCAGGGACCTGAAGCTTTCTTT
TRBD1	TRBV5-4	TRBJ2-3	NA	CASSSRDRGYDTQYF	TGTGCCAGCAGCTCCAGGGACAGGGGTTACGATACGCAGTATTTT
NA	TRBV5-6	TRBJ2-1	NA	CASSLDQQVRYNEQFF	TGTGCCAGCAGCTTGGATCAACAGGTCCGCTACAATGAGCAGTTCTTC
TRBD2	TRBV19	TRBJ2-1	NA	CASSIPRTSSYNEQFF	TGTGCCAGTAGTATACCTCGGACTAGCTCCTACAATGAGCAGTTCTTC
TRBD2	TRBV4-2	TRBJ2-1	NA	CASSQSSGGVYEQFF	TGTGCCAGCAGCCAATCTAGCGGGGGAGTCTATGAGCAGTTCTTC
TRBD1	TRBV7-8	TRBJ1-6	NA	CASSFGGQGYSPLHF	TGTGCCAGCAGTTTCGGGGGACAGGGTTATTCACCCCTCCACTTT
NA	TRBV5-4	TRBJ1-1	few	CASSLREGGPEAFF	TGTGCCAGCAGCTTGAGGGAGGGCGGGCCTGAAGCTTTCTTT
NA	TRBV5-1	TRBJ2-1	NA	CASSWDSKGGNEQFF	TGCGCCAGCAGCTGGGACTCTAAGGGCGGGAATGAGCAGTTCTTC
NA	TRBV11-1	TRBJ2-5	NA	CASSYRPEETQYF	TGTGCCAGCAGCTATAGACCAGAAGAGACCCAGTACTTC
NA	TRBV9	TRBJ2-3	NA	CASSVREGSSTDTQYF	TGTGCCAGCAGCGTACGTGAGGGTTCCTCCACAGATACGCAGTATTTT
NA	TRBV28	TRBJ1-3	NA	CASSLQSGNTIYF	TGTGCCAGCAGTCTCCAGTCTGGAAACACCATATATTTT